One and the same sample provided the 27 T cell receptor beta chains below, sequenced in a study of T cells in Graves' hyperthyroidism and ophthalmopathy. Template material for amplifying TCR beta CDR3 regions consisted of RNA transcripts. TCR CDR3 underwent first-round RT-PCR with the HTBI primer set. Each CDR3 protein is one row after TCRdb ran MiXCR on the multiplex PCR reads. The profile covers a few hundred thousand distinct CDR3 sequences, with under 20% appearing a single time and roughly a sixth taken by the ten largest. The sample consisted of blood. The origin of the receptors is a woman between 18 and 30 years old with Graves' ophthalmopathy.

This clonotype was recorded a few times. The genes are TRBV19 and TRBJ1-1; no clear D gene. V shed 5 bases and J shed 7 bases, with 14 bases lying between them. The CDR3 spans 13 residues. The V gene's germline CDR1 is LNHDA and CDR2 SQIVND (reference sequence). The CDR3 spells CASSPELGGEAFF. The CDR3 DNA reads TGTGCCAGTAGTCCGGAACTCGGAGGTGAAGCTTTCTTT.

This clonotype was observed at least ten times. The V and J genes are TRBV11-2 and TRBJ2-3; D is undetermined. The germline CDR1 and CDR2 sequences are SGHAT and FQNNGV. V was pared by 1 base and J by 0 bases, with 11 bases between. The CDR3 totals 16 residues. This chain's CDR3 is CASSLGTVSSTDTQYF. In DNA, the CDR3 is TGTGCCAGCAGCTTAGGTACGGTTTCTAGCACAGATACGCAGTATTTT.

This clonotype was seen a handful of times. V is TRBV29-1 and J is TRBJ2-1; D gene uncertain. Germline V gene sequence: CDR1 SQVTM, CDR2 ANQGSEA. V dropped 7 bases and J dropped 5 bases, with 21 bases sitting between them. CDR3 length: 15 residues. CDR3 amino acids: CSAGLSAGGHNEQFF. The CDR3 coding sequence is TGCAGCGCGGGTTTATCGGCAGGCGGACACAATGAGCAGTTCTTC.

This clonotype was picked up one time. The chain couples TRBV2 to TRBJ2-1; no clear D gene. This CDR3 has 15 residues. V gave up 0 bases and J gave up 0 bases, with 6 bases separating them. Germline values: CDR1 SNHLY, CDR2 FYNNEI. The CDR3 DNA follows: TGTGCCAGCAGTGAAGCGGCCATCTCCTACAATGAGCAGTTCTTC. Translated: CASSEAAISYNEQFF.

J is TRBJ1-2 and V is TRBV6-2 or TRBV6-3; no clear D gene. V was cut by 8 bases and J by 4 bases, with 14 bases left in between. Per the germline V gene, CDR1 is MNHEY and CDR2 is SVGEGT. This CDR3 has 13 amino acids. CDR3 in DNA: TGTGCCAGCCAACTACAGAAAACCTATGGCTACACCTTC. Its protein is CASQLQKTYGYTF.

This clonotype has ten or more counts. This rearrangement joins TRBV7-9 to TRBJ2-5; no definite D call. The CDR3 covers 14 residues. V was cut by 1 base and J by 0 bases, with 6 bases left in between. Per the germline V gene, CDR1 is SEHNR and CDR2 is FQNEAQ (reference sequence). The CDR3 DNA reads TGTGCCAGCAGCTTAGTAGGGAACCAAGAGACCCAGTACTTC. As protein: CASSLVGNQETQYF.

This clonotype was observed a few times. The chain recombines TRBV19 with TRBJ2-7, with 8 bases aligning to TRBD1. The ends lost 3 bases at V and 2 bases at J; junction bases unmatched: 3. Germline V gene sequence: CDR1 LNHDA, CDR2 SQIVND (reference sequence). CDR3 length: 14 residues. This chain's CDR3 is CASSIDRGTYEQYF. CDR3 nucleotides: TGTGCCAGTAGTATCGACAGGGGAACCTACGAGCAGTACTTC.

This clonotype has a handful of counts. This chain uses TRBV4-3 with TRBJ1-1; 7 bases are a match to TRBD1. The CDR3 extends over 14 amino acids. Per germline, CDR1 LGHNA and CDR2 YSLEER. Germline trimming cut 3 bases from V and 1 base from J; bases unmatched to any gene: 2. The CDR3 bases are TGCGCCAGCAGCCAGGACAGGAAGAACACTGAAGCTTTCTTT. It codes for CASSQDRKNTEAFF.

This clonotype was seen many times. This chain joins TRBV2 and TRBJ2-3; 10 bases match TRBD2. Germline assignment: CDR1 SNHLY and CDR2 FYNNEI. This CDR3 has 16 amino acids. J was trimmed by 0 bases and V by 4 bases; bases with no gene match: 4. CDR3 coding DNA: TGTGCCAGCAGTGGACTACTAGCGGGAAGCACAGATACGCAGTATTTT. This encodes CASSGLLAGSTDTQYF.

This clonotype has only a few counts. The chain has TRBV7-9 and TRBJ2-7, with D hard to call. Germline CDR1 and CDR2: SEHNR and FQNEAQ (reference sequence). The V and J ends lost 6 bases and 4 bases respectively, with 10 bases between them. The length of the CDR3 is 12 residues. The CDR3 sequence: CASSFTEYEQYF. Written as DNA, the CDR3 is TGTGCCAGCAGTTTTACAGAGTACGAGCAGTACTTC.

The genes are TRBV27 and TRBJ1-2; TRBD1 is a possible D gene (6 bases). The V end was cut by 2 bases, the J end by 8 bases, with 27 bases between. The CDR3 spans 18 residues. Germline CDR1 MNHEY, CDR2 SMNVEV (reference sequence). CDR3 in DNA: TGTGCCAGCAGTTTAGGGACGTCCGGGGGTCGGGGGCGAGGGGGCTACACCTTC. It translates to CASSLGTSGGRGRGGYTF.

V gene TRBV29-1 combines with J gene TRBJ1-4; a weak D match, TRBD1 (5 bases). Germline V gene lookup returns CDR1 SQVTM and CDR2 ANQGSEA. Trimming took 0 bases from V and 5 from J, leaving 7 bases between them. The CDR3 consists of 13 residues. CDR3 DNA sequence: TGCAGCGTTGAAGAAGGGGAGAATGAAAAACTGTTTTTT. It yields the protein CSVEEGENEKLFF.

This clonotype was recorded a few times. The CDR3 DNA sequence: TGCAGTGCTAGTCGGGACAGGGGCACAGATACGCAGTATTTT. Translated: CSASRDRGTDTQYF. V and J are TRBV20-1 and TRBJ2-3, with 9 bases that match TRBD1. Germline V CDR1 and CDR2: DFQATT, SNEGSKA (reference sequence). Trimming at V came to 3 bases and at J to 1 base, leaving 2 bases not matched to a gene. This CDR3 has 14 amino acids.

The CDR3 DNA reads as TGTGCCAGCGCGAGGGGACAATCCTACGAGCAGTACTTC. Its protein is CASARGQSYEQYF. This chain connects TRBV25-1 to TRBJ2-7; D might be TRBD1 (6 bases). This CDR3 spans 13 amino acids. V lost 8 bases, J lost 1 base, and 12 bases lay in between. Germline assignment: CDR1 MGHDK and CDR2 SYGVNS.

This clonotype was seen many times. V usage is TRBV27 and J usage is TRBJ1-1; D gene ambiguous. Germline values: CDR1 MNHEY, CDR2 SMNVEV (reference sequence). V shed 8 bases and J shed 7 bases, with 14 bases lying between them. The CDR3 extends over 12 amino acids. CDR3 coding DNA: TGTGCCAGCTCGAGGGCTCCGGGTGAAGCTTTCTTT. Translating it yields CASSRAPGEAFF.

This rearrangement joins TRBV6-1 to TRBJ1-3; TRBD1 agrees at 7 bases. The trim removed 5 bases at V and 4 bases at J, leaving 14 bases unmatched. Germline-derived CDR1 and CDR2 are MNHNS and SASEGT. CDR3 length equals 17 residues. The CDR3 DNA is TGTGCCAGCAGTACGGGACAGAATTTAGTCTCCGGAAACACCATATATTTT. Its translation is CASSTGQNLVSGNTIYF.

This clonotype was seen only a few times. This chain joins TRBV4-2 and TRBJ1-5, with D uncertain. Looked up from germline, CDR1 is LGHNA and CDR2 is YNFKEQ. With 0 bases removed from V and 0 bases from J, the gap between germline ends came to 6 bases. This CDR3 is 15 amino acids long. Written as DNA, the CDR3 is TGTGCCAGCAGCCAAGATCGGTATAGCAATCAGCCCCAGCATTTT. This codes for CASSQDRYSNQPQHF.

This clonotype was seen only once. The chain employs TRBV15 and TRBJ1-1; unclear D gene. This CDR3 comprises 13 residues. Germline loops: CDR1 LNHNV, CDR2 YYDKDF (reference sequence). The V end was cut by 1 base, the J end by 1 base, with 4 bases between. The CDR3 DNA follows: TGTGCCACCAGCAGAGCCGAGAACACTGAAGCTTTCTTT. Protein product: CATSRAENTEAFF.

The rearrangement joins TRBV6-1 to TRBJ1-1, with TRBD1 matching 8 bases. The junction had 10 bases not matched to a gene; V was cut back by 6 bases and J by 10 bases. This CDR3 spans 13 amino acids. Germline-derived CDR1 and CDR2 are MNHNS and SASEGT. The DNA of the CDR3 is TGTGCCAGCAGCCGGGCAGGGGGCTTGGTAGCTTTCTTT. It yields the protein CASSRAGGLVAFF.

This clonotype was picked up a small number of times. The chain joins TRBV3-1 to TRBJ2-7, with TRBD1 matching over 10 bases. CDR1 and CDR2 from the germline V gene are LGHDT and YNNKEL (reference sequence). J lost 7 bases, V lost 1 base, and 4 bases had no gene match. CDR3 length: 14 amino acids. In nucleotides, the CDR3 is TGTGCCAGCAGCCAAGCCGGGACAGGGGTTGAGCAGTACTTC. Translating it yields CASSQAGTGVEQYF.

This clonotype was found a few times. The CDR3 DNA is TGTGCCAGCAGCGGGCGACTAGCGGGGGAGAACACCGGGGAGCTGTTTTTT. Its translation is CASSGRLAGENTGELFF. V is TRBV13 and J is TRBJ2-2; 12 bases map to TRBD2. The germline V gene has CDR1 PRHDT and CDR2 FYEKMQ (reference sequence). Losses at the gene ends were 5 bases for V and 1 base for J; bases not matched to a gene: 5. This CDR3 contains 17 residues. Based on the CDR3 plus reference TRBV13 and TRBJ2-2, the full variable domain is AAGVIQSPRHLIKEKRETATLKCYPIPRHDTVYWYQQGPGQDPQFLISFYEKMQSDKGSIPDRFSAQQFSDYHSELNMSSLELGDSALYFCASSGRLAGENTGELFFGEGSRLTVL.

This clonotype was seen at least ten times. CDR3 loop: CASSFGTTNEQFF. CDR3 nucleotide sequence: TGTGCCAGCAGCTTCGGGACTACTAATGAGCAGTTCTTC. The J gene is TRBJ2-1, the V gene TRBV7-9; 7 bases map to TRBD2. The CDR3 length is 13 residues. The germline gives CDR1 SEHNR, CDR2 FQNEAQ (reference sequence). Trimming took 3 bases from V and 7 from J; bases not matched to a gene: 3.

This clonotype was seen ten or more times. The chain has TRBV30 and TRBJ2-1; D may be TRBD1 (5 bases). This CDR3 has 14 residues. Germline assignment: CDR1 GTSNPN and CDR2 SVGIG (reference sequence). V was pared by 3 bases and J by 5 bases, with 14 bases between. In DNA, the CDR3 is TGTGCCTGGAGACAGGCAAATTCGAACAATGAGCAGTTCTTC. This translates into CAWRQANSNNEQFF.

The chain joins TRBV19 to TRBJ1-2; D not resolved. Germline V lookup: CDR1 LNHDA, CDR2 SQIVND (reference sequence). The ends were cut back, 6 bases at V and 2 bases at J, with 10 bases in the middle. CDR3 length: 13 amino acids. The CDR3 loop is CASRGYENYGYTF. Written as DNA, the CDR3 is TGTGCCAGTAGGGGTTACGAGAACTATGGCTACACCTTC. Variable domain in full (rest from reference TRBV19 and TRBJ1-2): DGGITQSPKYLFRKEGQNVTLSCEQNLNHDAMYWYRQDPGQGLRLIYYSQIVNDFQKGDIAEGYSVSREKKESFPLTVTSAQKNPTAFYLCASRGYENYGYTFGSGTRLTVV.

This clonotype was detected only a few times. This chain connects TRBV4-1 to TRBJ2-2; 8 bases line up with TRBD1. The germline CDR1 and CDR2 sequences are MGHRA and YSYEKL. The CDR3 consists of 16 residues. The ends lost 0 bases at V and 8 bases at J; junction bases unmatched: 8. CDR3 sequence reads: CASSQDGTGRSGELFF. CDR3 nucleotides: TGCGCCAGCAGCCAAGATGGGACAGGAAGGTCGGGGGAGCTGTTTTTT.

The CDR3, as DNA: TGTGCCAGCAGCGTAGAGGACAGGGCAGGGTATGGCTACACCTTC. Amino acid sequence: CASSVEDRAGYGYTF. This sequence joins TRBV9 and TRBJ1-2, with 8 nucleotides matching TRBD1. The CDR3 totals 15 residues. The germline CDR1 and CDR2 sequences are SGDLS and YYNGEE. Losses at the gene ends were 0 bases for V and 5 bases for J; bases not matched to a gene: 6.

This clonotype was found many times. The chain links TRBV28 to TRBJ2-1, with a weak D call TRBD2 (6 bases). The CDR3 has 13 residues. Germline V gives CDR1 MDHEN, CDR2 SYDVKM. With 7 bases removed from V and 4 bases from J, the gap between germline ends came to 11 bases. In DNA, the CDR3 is TGTGCCAGCACTCTCGGGGGTTACAATGAGCAGTTCTTC. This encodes CASTLGGYNEQFF.